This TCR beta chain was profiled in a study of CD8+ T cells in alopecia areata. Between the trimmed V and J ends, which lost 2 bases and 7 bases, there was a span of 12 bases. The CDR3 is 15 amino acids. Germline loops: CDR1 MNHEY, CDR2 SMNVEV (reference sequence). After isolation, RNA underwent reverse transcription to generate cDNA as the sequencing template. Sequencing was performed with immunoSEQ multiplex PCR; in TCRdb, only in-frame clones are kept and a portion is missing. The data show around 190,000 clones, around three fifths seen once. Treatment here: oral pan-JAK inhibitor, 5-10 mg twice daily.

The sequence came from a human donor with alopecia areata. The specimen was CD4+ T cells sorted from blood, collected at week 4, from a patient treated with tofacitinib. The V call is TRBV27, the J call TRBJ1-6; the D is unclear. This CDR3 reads CASSLPPDFNSPLHF. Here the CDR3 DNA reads TGTGCCAGCAGTTTACCGCCGGACTTCAATTCACCCCTCCACTTT.